What follows are 27 T cell receptor beta chains derived from one specimen sequenced in a study of T cell responses to AZD1222 COVID-19 vaccine. Here immunoSEQ multiplex PCR was the method, and the copy in TCRdb shows in-frame clones only, minus some. The sample has under 150,000 clones, 80% to 90% seen once. Material: peripheral blood, obtained on day 0 of AZD1222 vaccination. The receptors come from an adult in good health.

This chain connects TRBV6-1 to TRBJ2-7; D is unclear. The CDR3 is 13 amino acids. CDR1 is MNHNS, CDR2 SASEGT, per germline. V was shortened by 0 bases and J by 2 bases, with 5 bases between the two germline ends. The CDR3 spells CASSEAHPYEQYF. For the CDR3, the DNA is TGTGCCAGCAGTGAAGCGCATCCCTACGAGCAGTACTTC.

V usage is TRBV18 and J usage is TRBJ1-5; no clear D. CDR1 and CDR2 (germline): KGHSH, LQKENI. V was cut by 3 bases and J by 8 bases, with 17 bases left in between. The CDR3 has 15 residues. The CDR3: CASSPGLGGGEPQHF. In DNA form, the CDR3 reads TGTGCCAGCTCACCGGGCCTCGGAGGCGGGGAGCCCCAGCATTTT.

The chain is built from TRBV9 and TRBJ2-1; unclear D gene. This CDR3 is built from 12 residues. V lost 5 bases to trimming and J lost 3 bases, with 6 bases between them. CDR1 and CDR2 (germline): SGDLS, YYNGEE. CDR3 in DNA: TGTGCCAGCAGAGACGGCTACAATGAGCAGTTCTTC. This codes for CASRDGYNEQFF.

This chain connects TRBV10-2 to TRBJ2-5, with D perhaps matching TRBD2 (6 bases). V lost 4 bases, J lost 0 bases, and 12 bases lay in between. Germline CDR1 is WSHSY and CDR2 is SAAADI. The CDR3 is 15 amino acids. In nucleotides, the CDR3 is TGCGCCAGCAGTGGTGCGGGGACTTACCAAGAGACCCAGTACTTC. It yields the protein CASSGAGTYQETQYF.

The chain has TRBV19 and TRBJ1-6, with TRBD1 matching over 8 bases. The CDR3 consists of 15 residues. V shed 0 bases, J shed 7 bases, and the junction held 2 bases outside the gene matches. The germline gives CDR1 LNHDA, CDR2 SQIVND (reference sequence). The CDR3 sequence: CASSIEGQANSPLHF. CDR3 in DNA: TGTGCCAGTAGTATAGAGGGACAGGCGAATTCACCCCTCCACTTT.

This clone was recorded only once. This chain links TRBV7-2 with TRBJ1-6; 7 positions match TRBD1. Germline loops: CDR1 SGHTA, CDR2 FQGNSA. The ends lost 6 bases at V and 8 bases at J; junction bases unmatched: 13. This CDR3 spans 16 amino acids. CDR3 DNA: TGTGCCAGCAGTTTTCGGGCGACAGGGTATGATTCACCCCTCCACTTT. It translates to CASSFRATGYDSPLHF.

The J gene is TRBJ1-2, the V gene TRBV6-5, with D perhaps matching TRBD1 (6 bases). Germline V gives CDR1 MNHEY, CDR2 SVGAGI. Trimming left V 8 bases short and J 4 bases short, with 11 bases between. This CDR3 is built from 12 residues. The CDR3 reads CASRDTVYGYTF. The CDR3 region has the DNA TGTGCCAGCCGGGACACAGTCTATGGCTACACCTTC.

A word on this clone: The junction departs from the called germline gene at one end, perhaps through a read error. This rearrangement joins TRBV11-2 to TRBJ2-7; 9 nucleotides line up with TRBD2. There are 14 residues in the CDR3. In germline, CDR1 is SGHAT, CDR2 FQNNGV. The CDR3 nucleotides are TGTGCCAGCAGCTTAGTAGGGACTAGCTACAAGCAGTACTTC. Its protein product is CASSLVGTSYKQYF.

The chain has TRBV6-4 and TRBJ2-2; 7 bases line up with TRBD2. The CDR3 covers 14 residues. V was clipped by 9 bases and J by 4 bases; unmatched bases: 8. CDR1 and CDR2 from the germline V gene are MRHNA and SNTAGT. CDR3 DNA sequence: TGTGCCAGTGGAAGGGAGGGATTCACCGGGGAGCTGTTTTTT. Its translation: CASGREGFTGELFF.

The gene calls are TRBV4-1 and TRBJ2-1, with unresolved D. Germline V gives CDR1 MGHRA, CDR2 YSYEKL. This CDR3 region has 11 residues. V was clipped by 2 bases and J by 6 bases, with 2 bases between them. This CDR3 reads CASSQTNEQFF. Here the CDR3 DNA reads TGCGCCAGCAGCCAAACCAATGAGCAGTTCTTC.

V is TRBV6-2 or TRBV6-3 and J is TRBJ1-5; unclear D gene. Trimming stripped 2 bases from V and 4 bases from J, with 9 bases between. Germline CDR1 reads MNHEY; CDR2 reads SVGEGT. The CDR3 runs to 14 residues. In nucleotides, the CDR3 is TGTGCCAGCAGTTACGCGGGTTGGAATCAGCCCCAGCATTTT. Its protein is CASSYAGWNQPQHF.

V is TRBV20-1 and J is TRBJ2-3; D is ambiguous. This CDR3 has 11 residues. Trimming took 7 bases from V and 2 from J, leaving 7 bases between them. Germline loops: CDR1 DFQATT, CDR2 SNEGSKA (reference sequence). Written as DNA, the CDR3 is TGCAGTGTCAGCGACACAGATACGCAGTATTTT. This gives the protein CSVSDTDTQYF.

The genes are TRBV6-5 and TRBJ1-3, with D possibly being TRBD1 (5 bases). Between the trimmed V and J ends, which lost 0 bases and 2 bases, there was a span of 11 bases. The CDR3 covers 16 residues. The V gene's germline CDR1 is MNHEY and CDR2 SVGAGI. The CDR3 DNA reads as TGTGCCAGCAGTTACTCGAGGTCAGGGACTGGAAACACCATATATTTT. Amino acid sequence: CASSYSRSGTGNTIYF.

The chain uses TRBV5-5 and TRBJ1-4; D might be TRBD1 (5 bases). The CDR3 is 14 residues long. V lost 2 bases to trimming and J lost 7 bases, with 12 bases between them. The V gene's germline CDR1 is SGHKS and CDR2 YYEKEE (reference sequence). The CDR3 protein is CASSFQGVGEKLFF. The DNA for the CDR3 is TGTGCCAGCAGCTTTCAGGGCGTAGGTGAAAAACTGTTTTTT.

V usage is TRBV19 and J usage is TRBJ1-5, with TRBD1 as a possible D gene (5 bases). V lost 10 bases and J lost 6, with 16 bases in between. From germline, CDR1 is LNHDA and CDR2 SQIVND (reference sequence). The length of the CDR3 is 13 residues. For the CDR3, the DNA is TGTGCCACGATCAAAAGTGGGGGTCAGCCCCAGCATTTT. Its protein product is CATIKSGGQPQHF.

This clone turned up a few times. The rearrangement links TRBV7-3 to TRBJ1-6, with unresolved D. This CDR3 region has 14 residues. With 5 bases removed from V and 0 bases from J, the gap between germline ends came to 5 bases. Germline values: CDR1 SGHTA, CDR2 FQGTGA. This CDR3 is CASSLDSYNSPLHF. The CDR3, as DNA: TGTGCCAGCAGCCTGGACTCCTATAATTCACCCCTCCACTTT.

The rearrangement links TRBV9 to TRBJ2-7; D ambiguous. Germline values: CDR1 SGDLS, CDR2 YYNGEE. V dropped 3 bases and J dropped 6 bases, with 22 bases sitting between them. There are 16 residues in the CDR3. CDR3 nucleotides: TGTGCCAGCAGCGAGGGCGCGGCTCGGGCCCTCGGCGAGCAGTACTTC. This sequence encodes CASSEGAARALGEQYF. Full variable domain (rest looked up from reference TRBV9 and TRBJ2-7): DSGVTQTPKHLITATGQRVTLRCSPRSGDLSVYWYQQSLDQGLQFLIQYYNGEERAKGNILERFSAQQFPDLHSELNLSSLELGDSALYFCASSEGAARALGEQYFGPGTRLTVT.

This clone was picked up one time. The chain links TRBV19 to TRBJ1-1; D possibly corresponds to TRBD1 (5 bases). The germline gives CDR1 LNHDA, CDR2 SQIVND (reference sequence). This CDR3 contains 14 residues. With 3 bases removed from V and 1 base from J, the gap between germline ends came to 9 bases. Here the CDR3 reads CASSIGGANTEAFF. The CDR3 DNA sequence: TGTGCCAGTAGTATTGGAGGGGCGAACACTGAAGCTTTCTTT.

The V gene is TRBV21-1, the J gene TRBJ1-3. TRBV21-1 represents a pseudogene. CDR3 length: 19 residues. CDR3 sequence: CASSKVIRRGFLSGNTIYF. DNA of the CDR3: TGTGCCAGCAGCAAAGTAATTCGGCGGGGGTTTCTCTCTGGAAACACCATATATTTT.

V usage is TRBV7-3 and J usage is TRBJ1-1, with TRBD1 as a possible D gene (5 bases). V lost 4 bases to trimming and J lost 2 bases, with 8 bases between them. The CDR3 has 13 amino acids. The germline gives CDR1 SGHTA, CDR2 FQGTGA. CDR3 loop: CASSWDGNTEAFF. The CDR3 DNA sequence: TGTGCCAGCAGCTGGGACGGAAACACTGAAGCTTTCTTT.

The chain links TRBV7-8 to TRBJ1-4; D ambiguous. V lost 1 base, J lost 0 bases, and 6 bases lay in between. Germline-derived CDR1 and CDR2 are SGHVS and FQNEAQ. The CDR3 sequence is 15 residues long. For the CDR3, the DNA is TGTGCCAGCAGCTTAGGAGTAACAACTAATGAAAAACTGTTTTTT. It translates to CASSLGVTTNEKLFF.

The DNA of the CDR3 is TGTGCCAGCAAAAACAGGGGTACTGAAGCTTTCTTT. Its protein is CASKNRGTEAFF. The chain uses TRBV19 and TRBJ1-1, with 7 bases matching TRBD1. V was pared by 9 bases and J by 5 bases, with 6 bases of the junction left unmatched. Per germline, CDR1 LNHDA and CDR2 SQIVND (reference sequence). The CDR3 is 12 amino acids.

The chain combines TRBV16 with TRBJ1-4; a possible D gene is TRBD1 (5 bases). Trimming left V 4 bases short and J 6 bases short, with 18 bases between. The germline gives CDR1 KGHSY, CDR2 FQNENV. The CDR3 extends over 16 amino acids. The CDR3 is CASSPLPEQDYEKLFF. In DNA, the CDR3 is TGTGCCAGCAGCCCCCTCCCCGAACAGGACTATGAAAAACTGTTTTTT.

The chain carries TRBV6-2 or TRBV6-3 and TRBJ2-7; 12 bases map to TRBD1. V was pared by 6 bases and J by 5 bases, with 8 bases of the junction left unmatched. Germline lookup yields CDR1 MNHEY and CDR2 SVGEGT. The CDR3 runs 15 residues. DNA for the CDR3: TGTGCCAGCAGCATACCGGGACAGGGGGCGAACGAGCAGTACTTC. Residues: CASSIPGQGANEQYF.

This clone was seen once. The V and J genes are TRBV20-1 and TRBJ1-2; 7 positions match TRBD1. The germline CDR1 and CDR2 sequences are DFQATT and SNEGSKA (reference sequence). V shed 5 bases and J 8 bases; nucleotides not matched to a gene: 5. This CDR3 contains 11 residues. The CDR3 nucleotides are TGCAGTGCTTGGGACAGAGAAGGCTACACCTTC. Protein product: CSAWDREGYTF.

The rearrangement joins TRBV7-9 to TRBJ2-1; D is possibly TRBD2 (7 bases). From germline, CDR1 is SEHNR and CDR2 FQNEAQ (reference sequence). This CDR3 is 17 amino acids long. V shed 3 bases and J shed 3 bases, with 18 bases lying between them. DNA of the CDR3: TGTGCCAGCAGCTTCGTTCCAGGACTAGGGGGCTACAATGAGCAGTTCTTC. This codes for CASSFVPGLGGYNEQFF.

The chain combines TRBV5-6 with TRBJ1-2, with D hard to call. Trimming took 1 base from V and 6 from J, leaving 10 bases between them. The CDR3 spans 13 residues. The germline CDR1 and CDR2 sequences are SGHDT and YYEEEE. The CDR3 region has the DNA TGTGCCAGCAGCTTGAGGAGAGGCCATGGCTACACCTTC. Protein sequence: CASSLRRGHGYTF. Together with reference TRBV5-6 and TRBJ1-2, the CDR3 gives the full variable domain: DAGVTQSPTHLIKTRGQQVTLRCSPKSGHDTVSWYQQALGQGPQFIFQYYEEEERQRGNFPDRFSGHQFPNYSSELNVNALLLGDSALYLCASSLRRGHGYTFGSGTRLTVV.